This entry lists 16 T cell receptor beta chains sequenced from one sample in a study of T cells after yellow fever vaccination. One entry per CDR3 protein results from TCRdb running MiXCR on the 5' RACE reads. The sample yields some 500,000 distinct CDR3 sequences, about 13% seen once. The sample was PBMCs, taken on the day of the yellow fever booster vaccination. The receptors derive from a man under 40 who received the YFV17D yellow fever vaccine.

This clonotype came up a few times. The chain couples TRBV15 to TRBJ2-5; D is possibly TRBD1 or TRBD2 (6 bases each). Trimming shortened V by 7 bases and J by 6 bases, and 15 bases separated the two germline ends. This CDR3 is built from 13 residues. Germline V lookup: CDR1 LNHNV, CDR2 YYDKDF (reference sequence). The CDR3, as DNA: TGTGCCACCACCCCAGGAGGGGGGAAGACCCAGTACTTC. Translating it yields CATTPGGGKTQYF.

CDR3 nucleotide sequence: TGTGCCAGCAGCCTTAGGACTAGGCTGGAGACCCAGTACTTC. Protein: CASSLRTRLETQYF. This chain joins TRBV14 and TRBJ2-5; 7 positions match TRBD2. Trimming took 4 bases from V and 5 from J; bases not matched to a gene: 7. Germline assignment: CDR1 SGHDN and CDR2 FVKESK. The CDR3 runs to 14 residues.

The chain is built from TRBV28 and TRBJ2-7; 8 bases line up with TRBD2. The CDR3 totals 15 residues. Germline V lookup: CDR1 MDHEN, CDR2 SYDVKM. V shed 6 bases, J shed 7 bases, and the junction held 14 bases outside the gene matches. The CDR3 bases are TGTGCCAGCAGAGTCGCCAGCGGGAGTGTAAGGGAGCAGTACTTC. As protein: CASRVASGSVREQYF.

This clonotype was seen a handful of times. The chain recombines TRBV6-2 or TRBV6-3 with TRBJ2-7, with TRBD2 as a possible D gene (5 bases). This CDR3 has 13 amino acids. The germline gives CDR1 MNHEY, CDR2 SVGEGT. V dropped 9 bases and J dropped 1 base, with 13 bases sitting between them. CDR3 nucleotides: TGTGCCAGTGGAGGACCTATATCCTACGAGCAGTACTTC. It translates to CASGGPISYEQYF.

Here the CDR3 reads CATAGPTNEQYF. The CDR3 nucleotides read TGTGCCACGGCCGGCCCCACCAACGAGCAGTACTTC. V is TRBV24-1 and J is TRBJ2-7; D is uncertain. The CDR3 totals 12 residues. Germline-derived CDR1 and CDR2 are KGHDR and SFDVKD. Trimming shortened V by 10 bases and J by 5 bases, and 14 bases separated the two germline ends.

This clonotype was counted between two and nine times. V usage is TRBV7-2 and J usage is TRBJ2-1; no reliable D call. The ends were cut back, 2 bases at V and 10 bases at J, with 12 bases in the middle. The CDR3 consists of 13 residues. Germline values: CDR1 SGHTA, CDR2 FQGNSA. CDR3 sequence (DNA): TGTGCCAGCAGCTTATACAGTAGGGTGGAGCAGTTCTTC. This translates into CASSLYSRVEQFF. The full variable domain, rest sourced from reference TRBV7-2 and TRBJ2-1, is GAGVSQSPSNKVTEKGKDVELRCDPISGHTALYWYRQSLGQGLEFLIYFQGNSAPDKSGLPSDRFSAERTGGSVSTLTIQRTQQEDSAVYLCASSLYSRVEQFFGPGTRLTVL.

This chain joins TRBV20-1 and TRBJ2-5; 8 bases fit TRBD1. This CDR3 contains 12 residues. The trim removed 6 bases at V and 5 bases at J, leaving 5 bases unmatched. Germline CDR1 and CDR2: DFQATT and SNEGSKA (reference sequence). The CDR3 nucleotides read TGCAGTGCCATGGACAGGGTTGAGACCCAGTACTTC. Protein product: CSAMDRVETQYF.

The V gene is TRBV7-2, the J gene TRBJ2-7; D uncertain. Germline CDR1 and CDR2: SGHTA and FQGNSA. The CDR3 consists of 13 residues. Trimming removed 5 bases at V and 8 bases at J, with 16 bases between. The CDR3: CASSPELYSQQYF. DNA of the CDR3: TGTGCCAGCAGCCCCGAACTGTATTCTCAGCAGTACTTC.

The chain employs TRBV27 and TRBJ2-1; D possibly corresponds to TRBD2 (5 bases). Per germline, CDR1 MNHEY and CDR2 SMNVEV (reference sequence). This CDR3 has 14 residues. V lost 3 bases, J lost 4 bases, and 10 bases lay in between. The CDR3 region is CASSFVGDYNEQFF. CDR3 coding DNA: TGTGCCAGCAGTTTTGTGGGAGATTACAATGAGCAGTTCTTC.

This clonotype was detected only a few times. This chain uses TRBV4-3 with TRBJ1-5; 9 bases line up with TRBD1. Germline V gives CDR1 LGHNA, CDR2 YSLEER. The length of the CDR3 is 15 residues. V was clipped by 5 bases and J by 9 bases; unmatched bases: 11. The CDR3 DNA sequence: TGCGCCAGCAGCGCCCGGGACAGGGTATATCTGCCCCAGCATTTT. This sequence encodes CASSARDRVYLPQHF.

The chain joins TRBV3-1 to TRBJ2-3, with D maybe TRBD1 (5 bases). Trimming removed 6 bases from V and 5 bases from J, with 21 bases in between. Germline CDR1 and CDR2: LGHDT and YNNKEL (reference sequence). CDR3 size: 16 residues. This CDR3 reads CASSPSGFMKQDTQYF. The DNA for the CDR3 is TGTGCCAGCAGTCCTTCAGGGTTTATGAAGCAAGATACGCAGTATTTT.

In this sample, this clonotype turned up a few times. The J gene is TRBJ2-7, the V gene TRBV19; perhaps TRBD2 as D (6 bases). CDR1 LNHDA and CDR2 SQIVND come from the germline V gene (reference sequence). The CDR3 contains 14 residues. V was clipped by 7 bases and J by 0 bases, with 13 bases between them. The CDR3 is CASKADGSSYEQYF. The DNA for the CDR3 is TGTGCCAGTAAAGCCGACGGGAGCTCCTACGAGCAGTACTTC.

The chain joins TRBV12-3 or TRBV12-4 to TRBJ2-1, with TRBD2 as a possible D gene (5 bases). Trimming took 7 bases from V and 0 from J, leaving 13 bases between them. This CDR3 is 15 amino acids long. The CDR3 DNA reads as TGTGCCAGCACCCCGGGGTCAAGCTCCTACAATGAGCAGTTCTTC. It yields the protein CASTPGSSSYNEQFF.

V usage is TRBV6-6 and J usage is TRBJ2-5; 9 bases fit TRBD2. Trimming removed 5 bases from V and 5 bases from J; junction bases left unmatched: 3. This CDR3 has 13 residues. Per germline, CDR1 MNHNY and CDR2 SVGAGI (reference sequence). The CDR3 bases are TGTGCCAGCAGTGGGACTAGCCTGGAGACCCAGTACTTC. Translation: CASSGTSLETQYF.

The gene calls are TRBV7-8 and TRBJ2-7, with 9 bases lining up with TRBD2. The CDR3 totals 17 residues. Germline loops: CDR1 SGHVS, CDR2 FQNEAQ. J gave up 5 bases and V 3 bases, and 14 bases lay outside the gene matches. CDR3 loop: CASSFLPASGVRDEQYF. Here the CDR3 DNA reads TGTGCCAGCAGCTTTCTCCCAGCTAGCGGGGTCCGGGACGAGCAGTACTTC.

In this sample, this clonotype turned up a few times. The rearrangement joins TRBV7-9 to TRBJ1-1; D gene uncertain. The CDR3 loop spans 16 amino acids. The V end lost 3 bases, the J end lost 0 bases, and 14 bases lay between the germline ends. CDR1 is SEHNR and CDR2 is FQNEAQ in the germline V gene (reference sequence). DNA for the CDR3: TGTGCCAGCAGCTTCAACCCCCGGGCGATGAACACTGAAGCTTTCTTT. It translates to CASSFNPRAMNTEAFF. Variable domain in full (rest from reference TRBV7-9 and TRBJ1-1): DTGVSQNPRHKITKRGQNVTFRCDPISEHNRLYWYRQTLGQGPEFLTYFQNEAQLEKSRLLSDRFSAERPKGSFSTLEIQRTEQGDSAMYLCASSFNPRAMNTEAFFGQGTRLTVV.